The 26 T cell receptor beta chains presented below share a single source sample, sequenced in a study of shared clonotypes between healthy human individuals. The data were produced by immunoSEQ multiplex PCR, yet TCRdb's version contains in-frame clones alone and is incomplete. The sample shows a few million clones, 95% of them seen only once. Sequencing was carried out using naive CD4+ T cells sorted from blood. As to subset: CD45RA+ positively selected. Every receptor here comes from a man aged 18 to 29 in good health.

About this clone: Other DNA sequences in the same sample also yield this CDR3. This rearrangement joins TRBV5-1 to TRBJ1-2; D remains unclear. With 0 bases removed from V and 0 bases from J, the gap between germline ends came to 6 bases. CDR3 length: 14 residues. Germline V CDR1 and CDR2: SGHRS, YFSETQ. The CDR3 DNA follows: TGCGCCAGCAGCTTGGGAGGTACTAACTATGGCTACACCTTC. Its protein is CASSLGGTNYGYTF. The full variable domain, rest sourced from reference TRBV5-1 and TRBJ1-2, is KAGVTQTPRYLIKTRGQQVTLSCSPISGHRSVSWYQQTPGQGLQFLFEYFSETQRNKGNFPGRFSGRQFSNSRSEMNVSTLELGDSALYLCASSLGGTNYGYTFGSGTRLTVV.

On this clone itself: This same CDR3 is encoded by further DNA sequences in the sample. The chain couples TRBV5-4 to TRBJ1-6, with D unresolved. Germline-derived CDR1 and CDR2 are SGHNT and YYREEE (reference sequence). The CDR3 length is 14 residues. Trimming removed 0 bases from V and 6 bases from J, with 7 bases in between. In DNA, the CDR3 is TGTGCCAGCAGCTTGGTTGGGGTTAATTCACCCCTCCACTTT. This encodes CASSLVGVNSPLHF.

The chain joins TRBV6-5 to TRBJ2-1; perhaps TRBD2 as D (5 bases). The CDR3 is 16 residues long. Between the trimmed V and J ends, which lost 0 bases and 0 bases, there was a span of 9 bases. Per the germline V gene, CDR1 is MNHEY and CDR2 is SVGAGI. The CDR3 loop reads CASSYSAGNSYNEQFF. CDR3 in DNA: TGTGCCAGCAGTTACTCCGCCGGGAACTCCTACAATGAGCAGTTCTTC.

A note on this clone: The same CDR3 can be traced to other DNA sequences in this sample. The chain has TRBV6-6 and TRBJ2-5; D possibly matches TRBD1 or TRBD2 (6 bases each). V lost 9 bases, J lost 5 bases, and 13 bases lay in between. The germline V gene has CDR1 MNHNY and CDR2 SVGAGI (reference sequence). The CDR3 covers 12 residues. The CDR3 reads CASSGAGETQYF. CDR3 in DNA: TGTGCCAGTTCAGGGGCGGGGGAGACCCAGTACTTC.

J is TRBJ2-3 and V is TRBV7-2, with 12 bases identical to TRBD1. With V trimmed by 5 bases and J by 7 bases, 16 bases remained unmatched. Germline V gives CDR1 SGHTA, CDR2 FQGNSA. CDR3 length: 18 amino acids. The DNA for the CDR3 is TGTGCCAGCAGCCCAGACCCGGGACAGGGGGCAGTCAGAAATACGCAGTATTTT. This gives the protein CASSPDPGQGAVRNTQYF. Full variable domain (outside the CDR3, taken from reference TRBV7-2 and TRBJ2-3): GAGVSQSPSNKVTEKGKDVELRCDPISGHTALYWYRQSLGQGLEFLIYFQGNSAPDKSGLPSDRFSAERTGGSVSTLTIQRTQQEDSAVYLCASSPDPGQGAVRNTQYFGPGTRLTVL.

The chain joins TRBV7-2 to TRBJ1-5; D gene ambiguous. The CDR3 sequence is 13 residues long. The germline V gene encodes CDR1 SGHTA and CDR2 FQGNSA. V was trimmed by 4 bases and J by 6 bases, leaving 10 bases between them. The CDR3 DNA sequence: TGTGCCAGCAGCTCGGGTCGGGGTCAGCCCCAGCATTTT. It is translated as CASSSGRGQPQHF. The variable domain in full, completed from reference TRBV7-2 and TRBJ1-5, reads GAGVSQSPSNKVTEKGKDVELRCDPISGHTALYWYRQSLGQGLEFLIYFQGNSAPDKSGLPSDRFSAERTGGSVSTLTIQRTQQEDSAVYLCASSSGRGQPQHFGDGTRLSIL.

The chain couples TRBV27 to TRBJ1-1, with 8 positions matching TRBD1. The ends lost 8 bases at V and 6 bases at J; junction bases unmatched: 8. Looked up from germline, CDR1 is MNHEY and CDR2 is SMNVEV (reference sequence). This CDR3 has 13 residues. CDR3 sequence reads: CASARTGRAEAFF. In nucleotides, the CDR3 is TGTGCCAGCGCCCGGACAGGGCGAGCTGAAGCTTTCTTT.

CDR3 sequence: CASSGDSLQETQYF. CDR3 nucleotides: TGCGCCAGCAGCGGGGACAGCCTCCAAGAGACCCAGTACTTC. The chain has TRBV5-1 and TRBJ2-5, with 7 positions matching TRBD1. The trim removed 4 bases at V and 1 base at J, leaving 4 bases unmatched. Germline lookup yields CDR1 SGHRS and CDR2 YFSETQ. This CDR3 spans 14 amino acids.

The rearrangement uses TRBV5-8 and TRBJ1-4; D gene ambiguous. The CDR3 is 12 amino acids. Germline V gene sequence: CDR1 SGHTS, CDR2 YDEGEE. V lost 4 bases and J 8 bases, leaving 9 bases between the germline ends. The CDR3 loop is CASSPQEEKLFF. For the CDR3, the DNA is TGTGCCAGCAGCCCTCAAGAAGAAAAACTGTTTTTT.

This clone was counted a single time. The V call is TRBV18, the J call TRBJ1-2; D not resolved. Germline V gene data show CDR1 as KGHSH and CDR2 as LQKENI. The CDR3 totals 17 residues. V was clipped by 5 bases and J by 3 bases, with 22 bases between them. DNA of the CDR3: TGTGCCAGCTCAACGTATAACGCGGACCCAGCTCACTATGGCTACACCTTC. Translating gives CASSTYNADPAHYGYTF.

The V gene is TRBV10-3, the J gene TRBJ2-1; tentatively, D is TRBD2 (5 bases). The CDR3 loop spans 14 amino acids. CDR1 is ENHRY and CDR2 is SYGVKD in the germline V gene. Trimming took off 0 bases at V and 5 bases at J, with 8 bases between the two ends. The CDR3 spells CAISESLRDNEQFF. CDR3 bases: TGTGCCATCAGTGAGTCGTTGAGGGACAATGAGCAGTTCTTC.

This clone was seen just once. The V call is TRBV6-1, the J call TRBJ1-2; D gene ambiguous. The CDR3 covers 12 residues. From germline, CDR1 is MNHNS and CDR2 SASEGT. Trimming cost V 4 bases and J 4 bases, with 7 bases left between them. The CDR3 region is CASSGSGYGYTF. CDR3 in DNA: TGTGCCAGCAGTGGCTCCGGCTATGGCTACACCTTC.

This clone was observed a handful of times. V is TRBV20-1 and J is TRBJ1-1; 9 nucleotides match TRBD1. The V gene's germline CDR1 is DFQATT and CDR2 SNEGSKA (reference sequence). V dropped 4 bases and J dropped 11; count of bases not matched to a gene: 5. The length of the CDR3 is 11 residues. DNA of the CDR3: TGCAGTGCTAAAGGGACAGGGCGGGCTTTCTTT. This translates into CSAKGTGRAFF.

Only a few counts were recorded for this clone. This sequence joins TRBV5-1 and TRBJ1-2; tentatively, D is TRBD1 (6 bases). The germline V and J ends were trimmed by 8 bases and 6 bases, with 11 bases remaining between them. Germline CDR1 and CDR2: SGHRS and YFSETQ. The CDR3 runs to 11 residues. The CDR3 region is CARSPGDGYTF. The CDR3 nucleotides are TGCGCCAGGTCCCCAGGGGATGGCTACACCTTC.

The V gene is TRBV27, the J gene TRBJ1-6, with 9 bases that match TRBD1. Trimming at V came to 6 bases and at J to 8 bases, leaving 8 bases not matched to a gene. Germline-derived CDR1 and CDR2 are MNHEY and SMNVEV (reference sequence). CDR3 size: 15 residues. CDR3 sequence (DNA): TGTGCCAGCAGCAAACAGGGGGCTTTGGATTCACCCCTCCACTTT. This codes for CASSKQGALDSPLHF.

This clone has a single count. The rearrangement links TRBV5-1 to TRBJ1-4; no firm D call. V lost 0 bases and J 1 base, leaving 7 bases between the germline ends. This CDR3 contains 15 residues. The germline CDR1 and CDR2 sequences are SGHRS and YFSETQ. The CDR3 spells CASSLALGTNEKLFF. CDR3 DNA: TGCGCCAGCAGCTTGGCCTTAGGAACTAATGAAAAACTGTTTTTT. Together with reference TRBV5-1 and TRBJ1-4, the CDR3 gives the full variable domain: KAGVTQTPRYLIKTRGQQVTLSCSPISGHRSVSWYQQTPGQGLQFLFEYFSETQRNKGNFPGRFSGRQFSNSRSEMNVSTLELGDSALYLCASSLALGTNEKLFFGSGTQLSVL.

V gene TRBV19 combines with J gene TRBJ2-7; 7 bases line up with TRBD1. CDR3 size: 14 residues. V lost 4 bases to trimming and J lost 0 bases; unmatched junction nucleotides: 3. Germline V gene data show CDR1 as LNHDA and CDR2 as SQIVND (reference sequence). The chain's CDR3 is CASSNGDSSYEQYF. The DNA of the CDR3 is TGTGCCAGTAGTAATGGGGACAGCTCCTACGAGCAGTACTTC.

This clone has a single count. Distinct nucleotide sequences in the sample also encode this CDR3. The CDR3 DNA reads as TGTGCCAGCAGCGTAGATGGGGGGAGGGAGACCCAGTACTTC. Protein sequence: CASSVDGGRETQYF. The chain couples TRBV9 to TRBJ2-5, with D tentatively TRBD2 (6 bases). Germline V gene lookup returns CDR1 SGDLS and CDR2 YYNGEE. This CDR3 spans 14 amino acids. V was clipped by 0 bases and J by 5 bases, with 11 bases between them.

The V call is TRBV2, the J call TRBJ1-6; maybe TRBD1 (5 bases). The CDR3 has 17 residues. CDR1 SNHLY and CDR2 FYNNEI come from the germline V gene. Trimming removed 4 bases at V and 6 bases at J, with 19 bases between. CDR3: CASSGSPGGGGNSPLHF. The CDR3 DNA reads TGTGCCAGCAGTGGTTCTCCGGGCGGGGGTGGTAATTCACCCCTCCACTTT.

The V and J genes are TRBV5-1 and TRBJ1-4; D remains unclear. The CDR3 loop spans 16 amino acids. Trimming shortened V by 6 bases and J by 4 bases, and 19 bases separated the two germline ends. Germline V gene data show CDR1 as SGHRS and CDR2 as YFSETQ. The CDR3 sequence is CASNPGSRNGNEKLFF. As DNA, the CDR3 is TGCGCCAGCAATCCGGGATCCCGGAACGGTAATGAAAAACTGTTTTTT.

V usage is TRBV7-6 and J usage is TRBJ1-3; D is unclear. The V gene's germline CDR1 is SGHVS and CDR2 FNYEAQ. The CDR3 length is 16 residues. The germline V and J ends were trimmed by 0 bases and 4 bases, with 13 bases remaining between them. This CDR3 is CASSLAGSTFGNTIYF. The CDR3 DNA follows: TGTGCCAGCAGCTTAGCCGGAAGCACGTTCGGAAACACCATATATTTT.

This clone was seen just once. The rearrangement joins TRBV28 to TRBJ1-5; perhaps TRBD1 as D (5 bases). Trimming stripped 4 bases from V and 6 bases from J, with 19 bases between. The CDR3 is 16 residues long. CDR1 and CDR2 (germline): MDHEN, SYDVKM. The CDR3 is CASSSPPREGGQPQHF. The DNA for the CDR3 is TGTGCCAGCAGTTCCCCCCCCAGGGAAGGTGGTCAGCCCCAGCATTTT. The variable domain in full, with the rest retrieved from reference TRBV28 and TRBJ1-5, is DVKVTQSSRYLVKRTGEKVFLECVQDMDHENMFWYRQDPGLGLRLIYFSYDVKMKEKGDIPEGYSVSREKKERFSLILESASTNQTSMYLCASSSPPREGGQPQHFGDGTRLSIL.

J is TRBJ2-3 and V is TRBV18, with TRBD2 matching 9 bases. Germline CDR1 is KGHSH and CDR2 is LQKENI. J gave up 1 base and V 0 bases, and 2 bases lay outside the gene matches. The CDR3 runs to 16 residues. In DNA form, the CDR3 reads TGTGCCAGCTCACCACCGGTAGCGGGAGGCACAGATACGCAGTATTTT. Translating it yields CASSPPVAGGTDTQYF. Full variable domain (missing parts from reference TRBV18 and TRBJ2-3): NAGVMQNPRHLVRRRGQEARLRCSPMKGHSHVYWYRQLPEEGLKFMVYLQKENIIDESGMPKERFSAEFPKEGPSILRIQQVVRGDSAAYFCASSPPVAGGTDTQYFGPGTRLTVL.

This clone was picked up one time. CDR3 nucleotide sequence: TGTGCCAGCAGTGAGGGGGCAGGGGCGTACGAGCAGTACTTC. Amino acid sequence: CASSEGAGAYEQYF. The chain joins TRBV27 to TRBJ2-7; 7 bases agree with TRBD1. Germline assignment: CDR1 MNHEY and CDR2 SMNVEV (reference sequence). The CDR3 has 14 amino acids. Losses at the gene ends were 5 bases for V and 4 bases for J; bases not matched to a gene: 8.

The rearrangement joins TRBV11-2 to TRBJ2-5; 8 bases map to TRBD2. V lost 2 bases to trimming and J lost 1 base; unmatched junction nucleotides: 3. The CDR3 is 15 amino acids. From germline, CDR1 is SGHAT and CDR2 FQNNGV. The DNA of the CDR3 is TGTGCCAGCAGCTTAAGACGGGGGGGCCAAGAGACCCAGTACTTC. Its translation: CASSLRRGGQETQYF.

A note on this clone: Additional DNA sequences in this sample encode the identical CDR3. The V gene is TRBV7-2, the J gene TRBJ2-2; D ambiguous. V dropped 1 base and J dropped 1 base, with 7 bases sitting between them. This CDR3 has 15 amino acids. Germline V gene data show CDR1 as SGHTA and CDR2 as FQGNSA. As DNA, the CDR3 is TGTGCCAGCAGCTTAGGTGGCGGGAACACCGGGGAGCTGTTTTTT. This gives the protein CASSLGGGNTGELFF.